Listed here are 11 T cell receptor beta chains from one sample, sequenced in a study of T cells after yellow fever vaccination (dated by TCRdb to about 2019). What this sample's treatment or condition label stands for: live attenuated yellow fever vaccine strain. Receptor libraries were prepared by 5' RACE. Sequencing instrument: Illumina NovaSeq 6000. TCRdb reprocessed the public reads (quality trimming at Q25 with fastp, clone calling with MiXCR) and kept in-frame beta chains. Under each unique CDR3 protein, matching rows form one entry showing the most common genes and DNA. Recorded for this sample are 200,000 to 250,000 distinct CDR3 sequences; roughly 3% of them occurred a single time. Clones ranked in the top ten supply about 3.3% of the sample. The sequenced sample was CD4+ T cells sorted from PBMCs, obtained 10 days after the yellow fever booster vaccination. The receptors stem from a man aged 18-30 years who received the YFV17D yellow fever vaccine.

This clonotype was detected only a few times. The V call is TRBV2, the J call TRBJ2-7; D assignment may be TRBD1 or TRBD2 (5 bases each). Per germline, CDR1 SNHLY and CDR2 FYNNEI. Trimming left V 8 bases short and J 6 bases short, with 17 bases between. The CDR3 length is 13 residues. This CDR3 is CASGEGLAREQYF. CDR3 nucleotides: TGTGCCAGCGGAGAGGGGCTAGCCCGCGAGCAGTACTTC.

The CDR3 nucleotides read TGTGCCAGCAGAAGAGGGCCGGGACAGGTGATGTTGACTGAAGCTTTCTTT. Its translation is CASRRGPGQVMLTEAFF. This rearrangement joins TRBV6-5 to TRBJ1-1, with 8 bases that match TRBD1. The CDR3 has 17 residues. The germline CDR1 and CDR2 sequences are MNHEY and SVGAGI. Germline trimming cut 6 bases from V and 5 bases from J; bases unmatched to any gene: 17.

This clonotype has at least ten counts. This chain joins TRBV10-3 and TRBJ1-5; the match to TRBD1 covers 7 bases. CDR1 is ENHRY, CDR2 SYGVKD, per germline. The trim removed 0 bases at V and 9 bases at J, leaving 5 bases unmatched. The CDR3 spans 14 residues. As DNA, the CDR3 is TGTGCCATCAGTGAGTCTGCAGGGGGGGGGCCCCAGCATTTT. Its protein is CAISESAGGGPQHF.

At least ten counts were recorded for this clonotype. The CDR3 region is CASSFRRRTHNSPLHF. The CDR3 region has the DNA TGTGCCAGCAGCTTCCGGAGGAGAACACATAATTCACCCCTCCACTTT. The chain combines TRBV13 with TRBJ1-6; D gene uncertain. This CDR3 has 16 amino acids. From germline, CDR1 is PRHDT and CDR2 FYEKMQ (reference sequence). V was trimmed by 3 bases and J by 5 bases, leaving 14 bases between them.

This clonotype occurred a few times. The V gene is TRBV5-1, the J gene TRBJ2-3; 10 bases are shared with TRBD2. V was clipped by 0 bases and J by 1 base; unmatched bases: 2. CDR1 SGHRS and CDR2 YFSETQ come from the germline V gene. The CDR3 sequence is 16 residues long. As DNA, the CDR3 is TGCGCCAGCAGCTTGGTAGCGGGGGGCCGCACAGATACGCAGTATTTT. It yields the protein CASSLVAGGRTDTQYF.

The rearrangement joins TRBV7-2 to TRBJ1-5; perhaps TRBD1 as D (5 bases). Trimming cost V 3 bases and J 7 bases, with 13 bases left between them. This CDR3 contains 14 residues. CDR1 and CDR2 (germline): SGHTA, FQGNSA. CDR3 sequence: CASSFTGTVQPQHF. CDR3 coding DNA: TGTGCCAGCAGCTTTACCGGGACGGTGCAGCCCCAGCATTTT.

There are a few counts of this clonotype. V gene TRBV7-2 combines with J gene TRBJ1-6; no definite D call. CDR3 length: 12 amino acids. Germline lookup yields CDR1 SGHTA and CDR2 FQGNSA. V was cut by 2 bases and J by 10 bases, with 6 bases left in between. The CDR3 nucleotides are TGTGCCAGCAGCTTATTCCTCTCACCCCTCCACTTT. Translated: CASSLFLSPLHF.

The chain's CDR3 is CASSQEWEVNTGELFF. CDR3 nucleotide sequence: TGCGCCAGCAGCCAAGAATGGGAGGTGAACACCGGGGAGCTGTTTTTT. This chain joins TRBV4-1 and TRBJ2-2, with D possibly being TRBD2 (6 bases). The V end lost 0 bases, the J end lost 1 base, and 9 bases lay between the germline ends. Germline-derived CDR1 and CDR2 are MGHRA and YSYEKL. The CDR3 extends over 16 amino acids.

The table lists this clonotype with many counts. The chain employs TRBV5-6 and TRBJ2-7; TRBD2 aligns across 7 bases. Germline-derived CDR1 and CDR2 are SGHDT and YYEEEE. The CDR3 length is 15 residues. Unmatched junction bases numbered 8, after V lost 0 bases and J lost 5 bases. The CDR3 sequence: CASSLEPGGTNEQYF. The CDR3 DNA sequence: TGTGCCAGCAGCTTGGAACCGGGGGGAACAAACGAGCAGTACTTC.

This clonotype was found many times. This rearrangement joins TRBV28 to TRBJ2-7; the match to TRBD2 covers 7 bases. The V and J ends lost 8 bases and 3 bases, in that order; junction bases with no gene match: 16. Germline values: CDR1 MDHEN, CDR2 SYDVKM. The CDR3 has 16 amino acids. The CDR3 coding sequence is TGTGCCAGCCGAGTGTCGTACGGTGCGGGGGTCTACGAGCAGTACGTC. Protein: CASRVSYGAGVYEQYV.

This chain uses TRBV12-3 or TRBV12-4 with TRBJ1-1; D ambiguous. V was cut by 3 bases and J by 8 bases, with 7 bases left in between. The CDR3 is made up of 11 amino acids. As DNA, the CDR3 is TGTGCCAGCAGTTTGGGCATAGAAGCTTTCTTT. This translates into CASSLGIEAFF.